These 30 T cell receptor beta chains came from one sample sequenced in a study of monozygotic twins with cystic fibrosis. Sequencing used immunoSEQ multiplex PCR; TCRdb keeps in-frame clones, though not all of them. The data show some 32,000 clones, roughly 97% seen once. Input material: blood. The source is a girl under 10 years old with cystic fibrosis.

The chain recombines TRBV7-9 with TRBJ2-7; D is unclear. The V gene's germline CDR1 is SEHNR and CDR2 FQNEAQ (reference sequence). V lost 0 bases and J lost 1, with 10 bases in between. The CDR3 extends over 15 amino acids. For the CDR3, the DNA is TGTGCCAGCAGCTTAGCGTTTCTGGGGTCCTACGAGCAGTACTTC. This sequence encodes CASSLAFLGSYEQYF.

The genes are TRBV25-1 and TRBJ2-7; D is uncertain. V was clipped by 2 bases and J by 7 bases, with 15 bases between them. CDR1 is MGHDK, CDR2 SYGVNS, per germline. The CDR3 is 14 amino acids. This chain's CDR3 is CASSEVGSVAEQYF. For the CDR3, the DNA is TGTGCCAGCAGTGAAGTCGGGTCAGTCGCGGAGCAGTACTTC.

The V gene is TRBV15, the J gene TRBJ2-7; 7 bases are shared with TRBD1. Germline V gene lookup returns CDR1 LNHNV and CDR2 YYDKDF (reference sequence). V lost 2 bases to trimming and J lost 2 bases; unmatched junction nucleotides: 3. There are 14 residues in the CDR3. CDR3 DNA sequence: TGTGCCACCAGCAGAAGGACAGGAACCTACGAGCAGTACTTC. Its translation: CATSRRTGTYEQYF.

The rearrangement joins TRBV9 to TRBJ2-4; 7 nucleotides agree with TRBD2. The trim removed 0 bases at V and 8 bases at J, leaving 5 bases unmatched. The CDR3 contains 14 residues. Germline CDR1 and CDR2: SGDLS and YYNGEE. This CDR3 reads CASSVVGAGDIQYF. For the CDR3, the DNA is TGTGCCAGCAGCGTAGTTGGGGCGGGGGACATTCAGTACTTC.

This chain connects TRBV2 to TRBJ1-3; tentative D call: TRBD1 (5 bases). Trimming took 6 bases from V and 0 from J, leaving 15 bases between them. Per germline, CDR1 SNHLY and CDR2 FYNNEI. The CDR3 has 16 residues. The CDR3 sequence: CASRGGGTISGNTIYF. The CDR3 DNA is TGTGCCAGCAGGGGGGGTGGGACGATCTCTGGAAACACCATATATTTT.

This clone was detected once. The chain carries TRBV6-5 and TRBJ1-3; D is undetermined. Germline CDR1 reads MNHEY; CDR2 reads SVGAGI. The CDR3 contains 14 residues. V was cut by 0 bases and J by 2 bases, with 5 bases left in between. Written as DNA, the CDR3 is TGTGCCAGCAGTTACTCGCGGGCTGGAAACACCATATATTTT. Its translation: CASSYSRAGNTIYF.

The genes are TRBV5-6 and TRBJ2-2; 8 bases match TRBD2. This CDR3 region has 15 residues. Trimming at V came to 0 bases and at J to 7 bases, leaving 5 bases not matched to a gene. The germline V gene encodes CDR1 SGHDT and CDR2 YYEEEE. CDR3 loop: CASSLAAGEVGELFF. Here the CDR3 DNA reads TGTGCCAGCAGCTTGGCAGCGGGAGAGGTCGGGGAGCTGTTTTTT.

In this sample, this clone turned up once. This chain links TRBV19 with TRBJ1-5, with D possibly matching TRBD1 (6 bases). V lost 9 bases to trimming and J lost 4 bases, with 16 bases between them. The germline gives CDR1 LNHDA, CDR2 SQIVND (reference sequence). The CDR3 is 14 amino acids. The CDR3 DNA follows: TGTGCCAGCCTACCCAGGGGCGGGAATCAGCCCCAGCATTTT. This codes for CASLPRGGNQPQHF.

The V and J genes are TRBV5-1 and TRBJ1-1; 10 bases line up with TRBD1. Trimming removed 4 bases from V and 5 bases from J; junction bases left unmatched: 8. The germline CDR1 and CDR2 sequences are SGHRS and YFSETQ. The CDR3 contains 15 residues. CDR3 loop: CASSGGTGDGTEAFF. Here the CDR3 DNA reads TGCGCCAGCAGCGGTGGGACAGGGGATGGGACTGAAGCTTTCTTT.

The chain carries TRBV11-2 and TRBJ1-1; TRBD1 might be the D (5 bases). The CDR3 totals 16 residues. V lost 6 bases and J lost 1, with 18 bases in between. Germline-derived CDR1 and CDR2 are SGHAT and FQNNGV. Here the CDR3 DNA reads TGTGCCAGCAGTTACAATGGTGGGGGGGAGAACACTGAAGCTTTCTTT. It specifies CASSYNGGGENTEAFF.

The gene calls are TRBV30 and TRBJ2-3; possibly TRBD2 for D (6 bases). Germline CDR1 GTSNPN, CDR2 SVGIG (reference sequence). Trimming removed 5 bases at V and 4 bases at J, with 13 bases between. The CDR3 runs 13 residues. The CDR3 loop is CAWGLGSPDTQYF. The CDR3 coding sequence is TGTGCCTGGGGTCTCGGGAGTCCAGATACGCAGTATTTT.

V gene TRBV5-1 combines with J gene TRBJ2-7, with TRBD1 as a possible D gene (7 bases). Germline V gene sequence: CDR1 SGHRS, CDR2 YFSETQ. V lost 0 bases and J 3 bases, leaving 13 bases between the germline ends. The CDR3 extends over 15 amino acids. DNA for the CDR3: TGCGCCAGCAGCTTGGTACGTCAGGGGGGCTACGAGCAGTACTTC. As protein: CASSLVRQGGYEQYF.

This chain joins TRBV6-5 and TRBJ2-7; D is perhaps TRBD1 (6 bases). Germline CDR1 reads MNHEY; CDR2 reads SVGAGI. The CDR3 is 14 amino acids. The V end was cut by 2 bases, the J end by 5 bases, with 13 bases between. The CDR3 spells CASSYKGDAHEQYF. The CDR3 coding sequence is TGTGCCAGCAGTTACAAGGGGGACGCACACGAGCAGTACTTC.

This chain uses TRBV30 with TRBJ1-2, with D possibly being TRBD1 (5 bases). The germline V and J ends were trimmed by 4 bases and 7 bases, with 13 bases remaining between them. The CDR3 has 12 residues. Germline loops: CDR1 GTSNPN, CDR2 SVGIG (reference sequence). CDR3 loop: CAWTPGTGGYTF. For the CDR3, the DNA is TGTGCCTGGACCCCGGGGACTGGTGGCTACACCTTC.

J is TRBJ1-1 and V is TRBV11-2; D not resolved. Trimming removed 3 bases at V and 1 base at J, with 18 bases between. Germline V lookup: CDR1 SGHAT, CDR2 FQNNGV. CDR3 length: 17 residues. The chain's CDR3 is CASSFASELKPNTEAFF. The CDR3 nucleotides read TGTGCCAGCAGCTTTGCAAGCGAACTGAAACCGAACACTGAAGCTTTCTTT.

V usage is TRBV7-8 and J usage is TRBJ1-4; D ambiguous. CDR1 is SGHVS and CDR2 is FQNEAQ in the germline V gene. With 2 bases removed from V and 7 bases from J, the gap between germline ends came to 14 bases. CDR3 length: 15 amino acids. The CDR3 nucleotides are TGTGCCAGCAGCTTATGGAGGGCCCATATTGAAAAACTGTTTTTT. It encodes CASSLWRAHIEKLFF.

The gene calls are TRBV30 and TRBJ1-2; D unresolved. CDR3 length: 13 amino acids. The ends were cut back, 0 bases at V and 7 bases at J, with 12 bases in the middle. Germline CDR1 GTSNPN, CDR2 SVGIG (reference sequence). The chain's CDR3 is CAWSVAQISGYTF. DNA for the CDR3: TGTGCCTGGAGTGTAGCCCAAATCAGTGGCTACACCTTC.

The CDR3 nucleotides are TGTGCCAGCAGCGACAGACTCCCCGATTTAGGGGAGCAGTACTTC. The encoded protein is CASSDRLPDLGEQYF. The V and J genes are TRBV5-5 and TRBJ2-7, with D possibly TRBD1 on 5 matching bases. Trimming left V 4 bases short and J 7 bases short, with 21 bases between. The CDR3 loop spans 15 amino acids. Germline values: CDR1 SGHKS, CDR2 YYEKEE (reference sequence). Looking up the rest from reference TRBV5-5 and TRBJ2-7 gives the full variable domain: DAGVTQSPTHLIKTRGQQVTLRCSPISGHKSVSWYQQVLGQGPQFIFQYYEKEERGRGNFPDRFSARQFPNYSSELNVNALLLGDSALYLCASSDRLPDLGEQYFGPGTRLTVT.

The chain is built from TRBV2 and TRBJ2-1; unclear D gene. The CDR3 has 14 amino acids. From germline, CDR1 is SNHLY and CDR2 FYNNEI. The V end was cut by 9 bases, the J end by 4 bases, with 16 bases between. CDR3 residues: CARQARVGYNEQFF. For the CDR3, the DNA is TGTGCCAGGCAAGCCCGAGTCGGTTACAATGAGCAGTTCTTC.

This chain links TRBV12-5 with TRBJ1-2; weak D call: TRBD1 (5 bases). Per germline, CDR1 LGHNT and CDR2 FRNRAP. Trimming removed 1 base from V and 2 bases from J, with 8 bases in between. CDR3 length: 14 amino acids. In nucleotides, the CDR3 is TGTGCTAGTGGTTTGGCCGGGGGAAACTATGGCTACACCTTC. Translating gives CASGLAGGNYGYTF. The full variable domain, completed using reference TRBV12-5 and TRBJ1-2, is DARVTQTPRHKVTEMGQEVTMRCQPILGHNTVFWYRQTMMQGLELLAYFRNRAPLDDSGMPKDRFSAEMPDATLATLKIQPSEPRDSAVYFCASGLAGGNYGYTFGSGTRLTVV.

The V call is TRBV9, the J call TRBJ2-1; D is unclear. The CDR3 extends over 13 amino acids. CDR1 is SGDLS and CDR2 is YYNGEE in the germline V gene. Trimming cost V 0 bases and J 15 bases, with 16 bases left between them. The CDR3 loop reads CASSVGDSKVAFF. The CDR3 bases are TGTGCCAGCAGCGTAGGGGATAGTAAGGTAGCGTTCTTC.

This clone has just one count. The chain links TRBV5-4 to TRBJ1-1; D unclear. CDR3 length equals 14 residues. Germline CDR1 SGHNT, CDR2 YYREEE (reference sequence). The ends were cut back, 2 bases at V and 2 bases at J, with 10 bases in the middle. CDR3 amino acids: CASSFRPVNTEAFF. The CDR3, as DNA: TGTGCCAGCAGCTTTCGACCGGTAAACACTGAAGCTTTCTTT.

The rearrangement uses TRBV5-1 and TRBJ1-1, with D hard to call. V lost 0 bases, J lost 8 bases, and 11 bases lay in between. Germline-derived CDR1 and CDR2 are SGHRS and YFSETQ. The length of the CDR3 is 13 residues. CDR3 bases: TGCGCCAGCAGCTTGGATAGGGATTTAGAAGCTTTCTTT. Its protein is CASSLDRDLEAFF.

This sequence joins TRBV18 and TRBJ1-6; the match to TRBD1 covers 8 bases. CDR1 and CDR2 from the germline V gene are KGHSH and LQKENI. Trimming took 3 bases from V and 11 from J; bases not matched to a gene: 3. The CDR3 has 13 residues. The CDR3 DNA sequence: TGTGCCAGCTCACCGACAGGGGATACACCCCTCCACTTT. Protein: CASSPTGDTPLHF.

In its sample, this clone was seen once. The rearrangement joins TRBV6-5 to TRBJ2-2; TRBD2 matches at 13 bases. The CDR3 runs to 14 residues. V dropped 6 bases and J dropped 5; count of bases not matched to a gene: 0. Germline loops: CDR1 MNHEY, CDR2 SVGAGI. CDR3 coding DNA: TGTGCCAGCAGGGGACTAGCGGGAACCGGGGAGCTGTTTTTT. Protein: CASRGLAGTGELFF.

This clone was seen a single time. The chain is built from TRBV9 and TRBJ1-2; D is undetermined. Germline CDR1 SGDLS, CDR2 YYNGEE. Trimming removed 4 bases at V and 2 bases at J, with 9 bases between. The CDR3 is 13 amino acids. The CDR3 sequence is CASSKDGNYGYTF. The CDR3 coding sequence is TGTGCCAGCAGCAAGGACGGAAACTATGGCTACACCTTC. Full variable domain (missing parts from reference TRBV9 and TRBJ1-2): DSGVTQTPKHLITATGQRVTLRCSPRSGDLSVYWYQQSLDQGLQFLIQYYNGEERAKGNILERFSAQQFPDLHSELNLSSLELGDSALYFCASSKDGNYGYTFGSGTRLTVV.

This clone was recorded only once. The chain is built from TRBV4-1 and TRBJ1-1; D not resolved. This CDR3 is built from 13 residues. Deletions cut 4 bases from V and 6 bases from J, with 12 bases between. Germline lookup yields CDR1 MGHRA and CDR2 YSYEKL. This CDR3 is CASSPFQTAEAFF. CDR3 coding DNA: TGCGCCAGCAGCCCCTTCCAGACGGCTGAAGCTTTCTTT.

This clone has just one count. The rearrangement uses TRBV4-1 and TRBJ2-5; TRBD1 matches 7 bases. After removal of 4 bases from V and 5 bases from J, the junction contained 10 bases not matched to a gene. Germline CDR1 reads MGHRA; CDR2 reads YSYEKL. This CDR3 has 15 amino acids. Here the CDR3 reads CASSRNTGDGETQYF. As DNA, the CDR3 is TGCGCCAGCAGCCGGAACACAGGGGACGGGGAGACCCAGTACTTC.

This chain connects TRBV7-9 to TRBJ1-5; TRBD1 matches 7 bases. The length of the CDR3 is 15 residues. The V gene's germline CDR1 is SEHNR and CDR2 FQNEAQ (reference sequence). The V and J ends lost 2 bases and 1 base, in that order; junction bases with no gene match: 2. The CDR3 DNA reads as TGTGCCAGCAGCTTAAACAGGGGAAGCAATCAGCCCCAGCATTTT. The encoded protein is CASSLNRGSNQPQHF.

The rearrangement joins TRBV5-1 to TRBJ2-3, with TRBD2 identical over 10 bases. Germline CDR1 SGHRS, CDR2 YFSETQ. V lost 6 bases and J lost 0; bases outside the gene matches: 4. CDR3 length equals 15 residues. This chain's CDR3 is CASNPGLASTDTQYF. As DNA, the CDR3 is TGCGCCAGCAACCCGGGACTAGCGAGCACAGATACGCAGTATTTT.